This entry lists 29 T cell receptor beta chains sequenced from one sample in a study of blood T cell repertoires in COVID-19. Using immunoSEQ multiplex PCR, the repertoire was profiled, and TCRdb retains in-frame clones only, with some absent. Here the sample spans roughly 260,000 clones, about 90% being singletons. The sample taken for sequencing was PBMCs or T cells enriched from blood (not recorded which). The receptor source for this set is a woman under 40 with acute COVID-19.

The V and J genes are TRBV9 and TRBJ2-7, with D uncertain. V lost 0 bases to trimming and J lost 2 bases, with 9 bases between them. The CDR3 loop spans 14 amino acids. Germline CDR1 reads SGDLS; CDR2 reads YYNGEE. The CDR3 sequence is CASSVGGPAYEQYF. As DNA, the CDR3 is TGTGCCAGCAGCGTAGGTGGCCCAGCCTACGAGCAGTACTTC.

The chain is built from TRBV9 and TRBJ2-5, with TRBD2 matching 7 bases. Germline V gene sequence: CDR1 SGDLS, CDR2 YYNGEE. Unmatched junction bases numbered 4, after V lost 0 bases and J lost 5 bases. The CDR3 contains 14 residues. For the CDR3, the DNA is TGTGCCAGCAGCGTAGCCGGACTAGTGGAGACCCAGTACTTC. Its translation: CASSVAGLVETQYF.

The rearrangement joins TRBV29-1 to TRBJ1-1; D remains ambiguous. Trimming shortened V by 6 bases and J by 7 bases, and 12 bases separated the two germline ends. Looked up from germline, CDR1 is SQVTM and CDR2 is ANQGSEA. CDR3 length equals 11 residues. CDR3 nucleotides: TGCAGCGTCTCCGAGGCGGGTGAAGCTTTCTTT. It translates to CSVSEAGEAFF.

V is TRBV11-3 and J is TRBJ2-2; D possibly corresponds to TRBD2 (6 bases). CDR1 SGHNT and CDR2 YENEEA come from the germline V gene. The V and J ends lost 4 bases and 5 bases respectively, with 17 bases between them. This CDR3 is built from 16 residues. CDR3 DNA: TGTGCCAGCAGCTCCGGTTTTGGAGGGGAGACCGGGGAGCTGTTTTTT. Protein product: CASSSGFGGETGELFF.

The J gene is TRBJ2-7, the V gene TRBV10-3; 15 bases fit TRBD2. This CDR3 is built from 17 residues. J gave up 0 bases and V 7 bases, and 7 bases lay outside the gene matches. Germline-derived CDR1 and CDR2 are ENHRY and SYGVKD. The CDR3 is CAINAGLAGGRSYEQYF. CDR3 coding DNA: TGTGCCATCAATGCGGGACTAGCGGGGGGACGCTCCTACGAGCAGTACTTC.

The V call is TRBV28, the J call TRBJ2-1; 8 nucleotides align to TRBD1. With 7 bases clipped from V and 6 bases from J, the junction kept 5 bases outside the gene matches. Germline loops: CDR1 MDHEN, CDR2 SYDVKM. This CDR3 region has 13 residues. CDR3 coding DNA: TGTGCCAGCATACCTACAGGGGGCAATGAGCAGTTCTTC. This encodes CASIPTGGNEQFF. The full variable domain, its missing parts supplied by reference TRBV28 and TRBJ2-1, is DVKVTQSSRYLVKRTGEKVFLECVQDMDHENMFWYRQDPGLGLRLIYFSYDVKMKEKGDIPEGYSVSREKKERFSLILESASTNQTSMYLCASIPTGGNEQFFGPGTRLTVL.

Only one count was recorded for this clone. This chain uses TRBV7-8 with TRBJ1-1, with D unclear. V was clipped by 2 bases and J by 5 bases, with 18 bases between them. The germline CDR1 and CDR2 sequences are SGHVS and FQNEAQ. The CDR3 contains 16 residues. The DNA for the CDR3 is TGTGCCAGCAGCTTACCGCGGGTAGGGAGAGGGACTGAAGCTTTCTTT. Translation gives CASSLPRVGRGTEAFF.

The chain has TRBV11-1 and TRBJ2-1; 7 bases fit TRBD1. With 5 bases clipped from V and 9 bases from J, the junction kept 4 bases outside the gene matches. The CDR3 is 12 amino acids. Germline V gene data show CDR1 as SGHAT and CDR2 as FQDESV (reference sequence). CDR3 in amino acids: CASSEQGSEQFF. As DNA, the CDR3 is TGTGCCAGCAGCGAACAGGGGAGTGAGCAGTTCTTC.

The V and J genes are TRBV18 and TRBJ1-3; a possible D gene is TRBD1 (5 bases). V gave up 0 bases and J gave up 0 bases, with 12 bases separating them. The CDR3 contains 17 residues. Looked up from germline, CDR1 is KGHSH and CDR2 is LQKENI. As DNA, the CDR3 is TGTGCCAGCTCACCACCGGAGGGGTCGAGCTCTGGAAACACCATATATTTT. Protein: CASSPPEGSSSGNTIYF.

The V call is TRBV12-5, the J call TRBJ2-1, with 7 bases matching TRBD2. This CDR3 is 18 amino acids long. Per the germline V gene, CDR1 is LGHNT and CDR2 is FRNRAP. J gave up 7 bases and V 0 bases, and 15 bases lay outside the gene matches. This CDR3 is CASGLVPSGPQQWNEQFF. CDR3 DNA: TGTGCTAGTGGTTTGGTGCCTAGCGGTCCACAACAATGGAATGAGCAGTTCTTC.

The chain links TRBV29-1 to TRBJ1-2; D unclear. Trimming took 8 bases from V and 8 from J, leaving 6 bases between them. Germline V gene lookup returns CDR1 SQVTM and CDR2 ANQGSEA. The CDR3 has 8 residues. DNA for the CDR3: TGCAGCACCACAGGCTACACCTTC. Its protein is CSTTGYTF.

This clone was picked up one time. This chain connects TRBV25-1 to TRBJ2-1; 12 nucleotides agree with TRBD2. The length of the CDR3 is 15 residues. J lost 7 bases, V lost 4 bases, and 5 bases had no gene match. Germline V gives CDR1 MGHDK, CDR2 SYGVNS. The CDR3 sequence is CASSASGGAGNEQFF. DNA of the CDR3: TGTGCCAGCAGTGCTAGCGGGGGGGCTGGGAATGAGCAGTTCTTC.

The table lists this clone with a count of one. The J gene is TRBJ2-7, the V gene TRBV7-8; 12 bases map to TRBD2. Looked up from germline, CDR1 is SGHVS and CDR2 is FQNEAQ. The CDR3 covers 15 residues. V lost 2 bases to trimming and J lost 3 bases; unmatched junction nucleotides: 2. CDR3 in amino acids: CASSLPSGRVYEQYF. CDR3 DNA sequence: TGTGCCAGCAGCTTACCTAGCGGGAGGGTCTACGAGCAGTACTTC.

V usage is TRBV9 and J usage is TRBJ1-3; tentative D call: TRBD1 (5 bases). The V end lost 5 bases, the J end lost 0 bases, and 21 bases lay between the germline ends. This CDR3 spans 18 amino acids. In germline, CDR1 is SGDLS, CDR2 YYNGEE. The CDR3 region is CASSPHNQGALSGNTIYF. The CDR3 DNA sequence: TGTGCCAGCAGTCCCCATAACCAGGGTGCCCTCTCTGGAAACACCATATATTTT.

The V call is TRBV5-1, the J call TRBJ1-4, with D perhaps matching TRBD1 (5 bases). The CDR3 has 15 amino acids. The germline V and J ends were trimmed by 0 bases and 4 bases, with 10 bases remaining between them. Germline CDR1 SGHRS, CDR2 YFSETQ. CDR3 loop: CASSLDGGYNEKLFF. The CDR3 coding sequence is TGCGCCAGCAGCTTGGACGGGGGATATAATGAAAAACTGTTTTTT.

The chain uses TRBV28 and TRBJ1-5, with a tentative D call TRBD1 (5 bases). V was shortened by 6 bases and J by 3 bases, with 15 bases between the two germline ends. There are 15 residues in the CDR3. Germline CDR1 and CDR2: MDHEN and SYDVKM. The CDR3 loop reads CASRFQGKSNQPQHF. DNA for the CDR3: TGTGCCAGCAGGTTCCAGGGTAAATCCAATCAGCCCCAGCATTTT.

The chain joins TRBV7-8 to TRBJ2-3; the D gene is possibly TRBD2 (7 bases). Trimming pared 5 bases from V and 0 bases from J, leaving 12 bases between. The CDR3 is 15 amino acids. Germline V gene data show CDR1 as SGHVS and CDR2 as FQNEAQ. For the CDR3, the DNA is TGTGCCAGCAGCCTGGGGGGGGCTAGCACAGATACGCAGTATTTT. This sequence encodes CASSLGGASTDTQYF.

V usage is TRBV10-2 and J usage is TRBJ1-1; 8 nucleotides agree with TRBD1. Germline V gives CDR1 WSHSY, CDR2 SAAADI. Trimming cost V 7 bases and J 7 bases; bases outside gene matches: 8. The CDR3 runs to 13 residues. DNA of the CDR3: TGCGCCAGCACGGCAGGGGGCACGGATGAAGCTTTCTTT. Protein: CASTAGGTDEAFF.

This chain joins TRBV11-2 and TRBJ1-5, with D hard to call. V lost 1 base to trimming and J lost 2 bases, with 3 bases between them. Germline loops: CDR1 SGHAT, CDR2 FQNNGV. The CDR3 loop spans 13 amino acids. The CDR3 DNA is TGTGCCAGCAGCTTAGCCGGCAATCAGCCCCAGCATTTT. Residues: CASSLAGNQPQHF. Combining the CDR3 with reference TRBV11-2 and TRBJ1-5 gives the whole variable domain EAGVAQSPRYKIIEKRQSVAFWCNPISGHATLYWYQQILGQGPKLLIQFQNNGVVDDSQLPKDRFSAERLKGVDSTLKIQPAKLEDSAVYLCASSLAGNQPQHFGDGTRLSIL.

This sequence joins TRBV25-1 and TRBJ1-2; D is unresolved. The germline V gene has CDR1 MGHDK and CDR2 SYGVNS. This CDR3 is 13 amino acids long. The V end was cut by 6 bases, the J end by 9 bases, with 17 bases between. The CDR3 DNA sequence: TGTGCCAGCAGACGGCCGGGAGGAGCCAGCTACACCTTC. Translating it yields CASRRPGGASYTF.

V usage is TRBV10-3 and J usage is TRBJ1-2; possible D gene TRBD1, 6 bases. With 3 bases removed from V and 5 bases from J, the gap between germline ends came to 16 bases. Per germline, CDR1 ENHRY and CDR2 SYGVKD. The CDR3 spans 15 residues. This CDR3 reads CAISDLVGTRYGYTF. The CDR3 DNA reads TGTGCCATCAGTGACCTAGTTGGGACAAGATATGGCTACACCTTC.

In this sample, this clone turned up a few times. The chain has TRBV15 and TRBJ2-6; tentative D call: TRBD1 (5 bases). V lost 5 bases and J 0 bases, leaving 8 bases between the germline ends. CDR3 length: 15 residues. The germline gives CDR1 LNHNV, CDR2 YYDKDF (reference sequence). CDR3 sequence (DNA): TGTGCCACCAGCCAAGACAGCTCTGGGGCCAACGTCCTGACTTTC. This translates into CATSQDSSGANVLTF. Full variable domain (remainder filled in from reference TRBV15 and TRBJ2-6): DAMVIQNPRYQVTQFGKPVTLSCSQTLNHNVMYWYQQKSSQAPKLLFHYYDKDFNNEADTPDNFQSRRPNTSFCFLDIRSPGLGDTAMYLCATSQDSSGANVLTFGAGSRLTVL.

In its sample, this clone was seen a few times. CDR3 coding DNA: TGTGCCAGCTCCGATCGGGACAGACCTAACTATGGCTACACCTTC. Amino acids: CASSDRDRPNYGYTF. V gene TRBV18 combines with J gene TRBJ1-2, with 7 bases that match TRBD1. Losses at the gene ends were 6 bases for V and 0 bases for J; bases not matched to a gene: 7. Germline loops: CDR1 KGHSH, CDR2 LQKENI. This CDR3 is built from 15 residues.

This sequence joins TRBV15 and TRBJ1-1; D may be TRBD1 (6 bases). Trimming took off 0 bases at V and 1 base at J, with 12 bases between the two ends. This CDR3 comprises 16 residues. CDR1 and CDR2 from the germline V gene are LNHNV and YYDKDF (reference sequence). As DNA, the CDR3 is TGTGCCACCAGCAGAGAAGGGGGAAGATCGAACACTGAAGCTTTCTTT. Encoded protein: CATSREGGRSNTEAFF.

V is TRBV9 and J is TRBJ2-1; the match to TRBD2 covers 11 bases. The CDR3 sequence is 16 residues long. Unmatched junction bases numbered 6, after V lost 3 bases and J lost 4 bases. CDR1 is SGDLS, CDR2 YYNGEE, per germline. The CDR3 loop is CASSGGGTSGYNEQFF. CDR3 coding DNA: TGTGCCAGCAGCGGTGGGGGGACTAGCGGTTACAATGAGCAGTTCTTC.

The chain recombines TRBV20-1 with TRBJ2-7; D is possibly TRBD1 (5 bases). Germline CDR1 and CDR2: DFQATT and SNEGSKA (reference sequence). This CDR3 is 11 amino acids long. V was cut by 5 bases and J by 3 bases, with 8 bases left in between. CDR3 nucleotides: TGCAGTGCTCAGACAGTCTACGAGCAGTACTTC. This gives the protein CSAQTVYEQYF.

The chain is built from TRBV10-3 and TRBJ2-1; 7 bases are shared with TRBD2. Trimming took 11 bases from V and 0 from J; bases not matched to a gene: 7. The germline V gene encodes CDR1 ENHRY and CDR2 SYGVKD. This CDR3 has 14 residues. CDR3 coding DNA: TGTGCCGCCATGCGGGGGAGCTCCTACAATGAGCAGTTCTTC. Protein product: CAAMRGSSYNEQFF.

The chain is built from TRBV5-1 and TRBJ1-6, with 7 nucleotides matching TRBD1. The CDR3 runs to 16 residues. CDR1 and CDR2 (germline): SGHRS, YFSETQ. V shed 1 base, J shed 7 bases, and the junction held 8 bases outside the gene matches. The DNA for the CDR3 is TGCGCCAGCAGCTTGCTAGGGGGCGAGCTGAATTCACCCCTCCACTTT. Translation: CASSLLGGELNSPLHF.

This sequence joins TRBV7-6 and TRBJ1-1; 7 positions agree with TRBD1. The trim removed 3 bases at V and 1 base at J, leaving 2 bases unmatched. The germline CDR1 and CDR2 sequences are SGHVS and FNYEAQ. There are 14 residues in the CDR3. The CDR3 here is CASSFDRANTEAFF. The CDR3 region has the DNA TGTGCCAGCAGCTTCGACAGGGCGAACACTGAAGCTTTCTTT.